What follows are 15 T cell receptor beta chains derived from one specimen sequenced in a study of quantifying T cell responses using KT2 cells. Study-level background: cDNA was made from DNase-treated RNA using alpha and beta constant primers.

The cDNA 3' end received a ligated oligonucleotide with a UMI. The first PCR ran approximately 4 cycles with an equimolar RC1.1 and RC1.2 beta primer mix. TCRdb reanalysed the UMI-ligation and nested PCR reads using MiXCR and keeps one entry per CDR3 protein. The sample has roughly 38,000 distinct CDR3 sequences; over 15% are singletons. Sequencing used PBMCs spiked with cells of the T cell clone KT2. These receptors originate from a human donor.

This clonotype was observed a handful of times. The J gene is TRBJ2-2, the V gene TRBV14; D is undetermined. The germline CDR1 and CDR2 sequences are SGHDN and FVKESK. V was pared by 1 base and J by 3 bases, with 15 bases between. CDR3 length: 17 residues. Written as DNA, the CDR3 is TGTGCCAGCAGCCAAGGGGTCCAGGCGGAGTACACCGGGGAGCTGTTTTTT. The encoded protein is CASSQGVQAEYTGELFF.

CDR3 sequence (DNA): TGTGCCAGCAGCTACGACAGCGGGGTCTATGGCTACACCTTC. It translates to CASSYDSGVYGYTF. V usage is TRBV7-2 and J usage is TRBJ1-2, with TRBD1 as a possible D gene (5 bases). There are 14 residues in the CDR3. Deletions cut 4 bases from V and 4 bases from J, with 13 bases between. Germline V CDR1 and CDR2: SGHTA, FQGNSA.

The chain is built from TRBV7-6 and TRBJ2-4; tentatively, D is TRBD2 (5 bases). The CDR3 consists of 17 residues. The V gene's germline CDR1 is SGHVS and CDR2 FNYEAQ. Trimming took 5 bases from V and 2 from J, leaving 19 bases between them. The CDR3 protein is CASSPPPGRVSKNIQYF. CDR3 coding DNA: TGTGCCAGCAGCCCCCCCCCGGGGAGAGTGTCCAAAAACATTCAGTACTTC.

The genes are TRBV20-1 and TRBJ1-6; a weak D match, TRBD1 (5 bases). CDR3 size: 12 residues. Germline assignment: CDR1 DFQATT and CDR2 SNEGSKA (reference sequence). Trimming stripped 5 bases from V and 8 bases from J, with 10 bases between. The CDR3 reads CSARGADSPLHF. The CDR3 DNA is TGCAGTGCTCGAGGGGCAGATTCACCCCTCCACTTT.

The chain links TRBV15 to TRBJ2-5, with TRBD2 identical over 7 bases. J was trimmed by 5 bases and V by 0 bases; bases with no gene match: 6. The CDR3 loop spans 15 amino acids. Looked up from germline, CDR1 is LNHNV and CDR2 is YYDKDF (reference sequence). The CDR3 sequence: CATSREKRDRETQYF. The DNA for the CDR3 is TGTGCCACCAGCAGAGAAAAGCGGGATAGGGAGACCCAGTACTTC. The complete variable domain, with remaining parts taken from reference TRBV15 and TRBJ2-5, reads DAMVIQNPRYQVTQFGKPVTLSCSQTLNHNVMYWYQQKSSQAPKLLFHYYDKDFNNEADTPDNFQSRRPNTSFCFLDIRSPGLGDTAMYLCATSREKRDRETQYFGPGTRLLVL.

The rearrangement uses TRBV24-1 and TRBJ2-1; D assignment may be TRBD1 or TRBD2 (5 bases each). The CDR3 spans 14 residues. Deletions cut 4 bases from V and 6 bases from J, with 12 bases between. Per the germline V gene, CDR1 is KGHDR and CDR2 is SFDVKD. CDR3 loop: CATSETTRVNEQFF. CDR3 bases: TGTGCCACCAGTGAGACTACCAGGGTCAATGAGCAGTTCTTC.

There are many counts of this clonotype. The CDR3 sequence: CASSQERAGGSPYNEQFF. In nucleotides, the CDR3 is TGTGCCAGCAGCCAAGAGCGCGCGGGCGGTTCCCCCTACAATGAGCAGTTCTTC. The V gene is TRBV4-2, the J gene TRBJ2-1, with a weak D call TRBD2 (5 bases). The CDR3 is 18 amino acids. CDR1 LGHNA and CDR2 YNFKEQ come from the germline V gene. Trimming cost V 0 bases and J 2 bases, with 17 bases left between them.

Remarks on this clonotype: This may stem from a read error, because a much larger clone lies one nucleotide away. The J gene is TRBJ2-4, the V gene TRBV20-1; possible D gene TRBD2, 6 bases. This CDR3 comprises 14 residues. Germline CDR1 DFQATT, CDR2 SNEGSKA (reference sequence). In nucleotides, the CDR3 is TGCGGTGCTAGCGACTGGGGAGCCAAAAACATTCAGTACTTC. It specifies CGASDWGAKNIQYF.

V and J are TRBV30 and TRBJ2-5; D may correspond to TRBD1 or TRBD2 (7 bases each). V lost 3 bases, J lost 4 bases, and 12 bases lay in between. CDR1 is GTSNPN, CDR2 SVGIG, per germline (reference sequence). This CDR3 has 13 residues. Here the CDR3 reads CAWSGRTGETQYF. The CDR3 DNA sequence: TGTGCCTGGAGCGGGAGGACAGGAGAGACCCAGTACTTC.

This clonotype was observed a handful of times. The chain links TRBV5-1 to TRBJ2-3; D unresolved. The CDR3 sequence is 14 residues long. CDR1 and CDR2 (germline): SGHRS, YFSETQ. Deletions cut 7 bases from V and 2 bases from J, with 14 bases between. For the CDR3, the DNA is TGCGCCAGCTCCAGGCGAATCGCCACAGATACGCAGTATTTT. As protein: CASSRRIATDTQYF.

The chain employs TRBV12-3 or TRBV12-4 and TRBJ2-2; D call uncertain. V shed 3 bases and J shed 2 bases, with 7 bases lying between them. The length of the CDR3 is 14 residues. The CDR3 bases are TGTGCCAGCAGTTTTTCGGAAAACACCGGGGAGCTGTTTTTT. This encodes CASSFSENTGELFF.

CDR3 nucleotide sequence: TGTGCCAGCAGCAAAGGCCCAAACAGGGGGCTGGGGACTGAAGCTTTCTTT. Its translation: CASSKGPNRGLGTEAFF. The V gene is TRBV21-1, the J gene TRBJ1-1; the table gives TRBD1 as D, unverified against the DNA. TRBV21-1 is given as a pseudogene. This CDR3 has 17 amino acids.

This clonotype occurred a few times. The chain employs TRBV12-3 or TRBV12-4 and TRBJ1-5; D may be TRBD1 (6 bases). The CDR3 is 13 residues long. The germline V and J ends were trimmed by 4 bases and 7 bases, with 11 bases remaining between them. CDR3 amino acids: CASSSQGRQPQHF. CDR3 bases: TGTGCCAGCAGTTCACAGGGTCGCCAGCCCCAGCATTTT.

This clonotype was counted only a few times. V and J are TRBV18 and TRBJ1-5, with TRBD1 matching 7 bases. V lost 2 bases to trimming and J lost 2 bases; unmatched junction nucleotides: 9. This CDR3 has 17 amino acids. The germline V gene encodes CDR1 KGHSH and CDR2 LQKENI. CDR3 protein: CASSPERGLWGNQPQHF. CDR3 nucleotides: TGTGCCAGCTCACCAGAAAGGGGGCTCTGGGGCAATCAGCCCCAGCATTTT.

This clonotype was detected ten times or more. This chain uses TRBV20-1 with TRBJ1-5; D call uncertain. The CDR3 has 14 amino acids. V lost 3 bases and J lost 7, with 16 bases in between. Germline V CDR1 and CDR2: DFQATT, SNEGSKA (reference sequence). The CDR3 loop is CSARGWGTTQPQHF. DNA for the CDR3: TGCAGTGCTAGGGGCTGGGGAACGACGCAGCCCCAGCATTTT.